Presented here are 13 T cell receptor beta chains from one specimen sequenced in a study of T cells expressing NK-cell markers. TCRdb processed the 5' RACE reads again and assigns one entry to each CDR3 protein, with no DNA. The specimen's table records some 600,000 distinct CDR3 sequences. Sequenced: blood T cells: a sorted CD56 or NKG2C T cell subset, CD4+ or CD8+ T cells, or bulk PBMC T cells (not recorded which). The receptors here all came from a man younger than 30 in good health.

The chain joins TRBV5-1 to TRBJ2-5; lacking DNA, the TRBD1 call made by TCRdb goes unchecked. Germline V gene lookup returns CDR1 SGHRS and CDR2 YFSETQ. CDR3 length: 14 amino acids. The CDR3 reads CASSYPRADETQYF.

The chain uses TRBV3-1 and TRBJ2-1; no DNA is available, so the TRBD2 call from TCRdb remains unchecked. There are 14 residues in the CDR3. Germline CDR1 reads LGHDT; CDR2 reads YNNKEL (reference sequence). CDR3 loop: CASSPLVQRSEQFF.

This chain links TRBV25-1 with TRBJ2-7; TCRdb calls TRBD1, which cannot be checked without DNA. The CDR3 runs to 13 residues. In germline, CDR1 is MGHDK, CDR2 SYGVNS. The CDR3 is CASGDPGAKEQYF.

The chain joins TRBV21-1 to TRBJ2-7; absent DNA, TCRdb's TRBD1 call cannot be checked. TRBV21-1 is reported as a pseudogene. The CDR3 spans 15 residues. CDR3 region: CASSRPGPKPGEQYF.

The CDR3 reads CASSYGGTGGYEQFF. The chain carries TRBV6-2 or TRBV6-3 and TRBJ2-1; the TCRdb call, TRBD2, lacks DNA for checking. Germline V CDR1 and CDR2: MNHEY, SVGEGT. This CDR3 is 15 amino acids long.

CDR3 sequence reads: CSAKLWGEAGELFF. The chain has TRBV20-1 and TRBJ2-2. Germline lookup yields CDR1 DFQATT and CDR2 SNEGSKA (reference sequence). The CDR3 loop spans 14 amino acids.

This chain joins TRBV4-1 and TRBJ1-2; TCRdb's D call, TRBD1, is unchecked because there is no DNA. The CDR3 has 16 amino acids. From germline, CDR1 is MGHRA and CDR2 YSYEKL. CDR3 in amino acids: CASSPRTGATNYGYTF.

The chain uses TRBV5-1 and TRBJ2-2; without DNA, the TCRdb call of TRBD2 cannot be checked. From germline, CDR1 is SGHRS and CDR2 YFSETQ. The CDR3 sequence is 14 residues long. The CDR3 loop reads CASSTLTNTGELFF. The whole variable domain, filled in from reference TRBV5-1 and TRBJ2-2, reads KAGVTQTPRYLIKTRGQQVTLSCSPISGHRSVSWYQQTPGQGLQFLFEYFSETQRNKGNFPGRFSGRQFSNSRSEMNVSTLELGDSALYLCASSTLTNTGELFFGEGSRLTVL.

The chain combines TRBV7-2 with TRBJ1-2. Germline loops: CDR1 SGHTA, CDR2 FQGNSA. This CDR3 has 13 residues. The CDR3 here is CASSLLGQAGYTF.

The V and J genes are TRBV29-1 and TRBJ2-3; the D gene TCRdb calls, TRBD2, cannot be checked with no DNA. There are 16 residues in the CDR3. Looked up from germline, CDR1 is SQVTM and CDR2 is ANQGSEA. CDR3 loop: CSVDAPLGARTDTQYF.

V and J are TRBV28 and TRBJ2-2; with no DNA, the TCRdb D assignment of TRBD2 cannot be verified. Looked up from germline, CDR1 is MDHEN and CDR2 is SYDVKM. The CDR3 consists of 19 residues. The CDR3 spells CASSSPLLLAGTNTGELFF.

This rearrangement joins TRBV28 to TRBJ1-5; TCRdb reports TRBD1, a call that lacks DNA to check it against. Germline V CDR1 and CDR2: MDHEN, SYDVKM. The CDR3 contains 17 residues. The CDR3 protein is CASSLMDRRRSNQPQHF.

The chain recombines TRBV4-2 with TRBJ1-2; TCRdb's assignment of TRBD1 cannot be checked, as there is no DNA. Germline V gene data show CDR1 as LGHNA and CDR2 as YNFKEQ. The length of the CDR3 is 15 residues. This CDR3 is CASLPGQGARDGYTF.